This T cell receptor beta chain was obtained from a study of cytomegalovirus exposure and HLA in healthy donors. Overall study findings and caveats: Most observed TCR sequences were rare, whereas some public TCRs were detected in many donors. Listed as cytomegalovirus-associated were 150 or so TCR beta chains.

The donors were part of the validation cohort of roughly 110 subjects. That cohort was separate from the first cohort, which comprised fewer than 800 subjects. Sequenced by immunoSEQ multiplex PCR; TCRdb stores in-frame clones only, minus some. The sample lists about 130,000 clones, 89% seen once, with about 10% in the top ten. This clone has a single count. As yet, its antigen is unknown. Deletions cut 1 base from V and 1 base from J, with 11 bases between. From germline, CDR1 is SGHDT and CDR2 YYEEEE. The CDR3 is 15 amino acids. The rearrangement uses TRBV5-6 and TRBJ1-2; the D gene is possibly TRBD1 (5 bases). This TCR was sampled from a young woman in good health and CMV-seropositive. Sequencing was carried out using PBMCs. The CDR3 protein is CASSLRTPVNYGYTF. Here the CDR3 DNA reads TGTGCCAGCAGCTTGAGGACACCCGTTAACTATGGCTACACCTTC.